This record looks at one T cell receptor beta chain sequence and its context. The data originate from a study of cytomegalovirus exposure and HLA in healthy donors. Primers: 60 Vbeta forward and 13 Jbeta reverse. Clones were sequenced by immunoSEQ multiplex PCR, and TCRdb holds only the in-frame ones, with some missing. Of roughly 160,000 clones listed, roughly 80% were seen once; the top ten hold around 7.7%. Germline values: CDR1 GTSNPN, CDR2 SVGIG (reference sequence). This CDR3 has 17 residues. V and J are TRBV30 and TRBJ2-2, with TRBD2 as a possible D gene (6 bases). This sequence was found in a woman younger than 45 in good health and CMV-seropositive. Sequenced sample: PBMCs. In nucleotides, the CDR3 is TGTGCATACTACGGGGGACGGTTTGGGCTGAACACCGGGGAGCTGTTTTTT. Encoded protein: CAYYGGRFGLNTGELFF.